This T cell receptor beta chain comes out of a study of blood T cell repertoires in COVID-19 (dated by TCRdb to between 2020 and 2021). For the study in its entirety: Collaborator samples came from the United States, Italy and Spain and covered acute and convalescent phases of COVID-19. Samples came from the ongoing ImmuneRACE study (first 160 participants) plus 1,254 subjects from 6 global collaborators. Where HLA class I and class II types were available, the types were taken from metadata supplied by the sample provider, not from assay-based typing. The prospective study material was composed of cDNA or gDNA derived from T cells, B-cell-depleted T cells, or PBMCs. A de-identified subject ID, COVID-19 status, age in years and sex were almost always included in the sample metadata. The dataset comprised deeply sampled blood TCRbeta repertoires from subjects exposed to, actively infected with, or recovered from COVID-19. The repertoires were released in a freely available public database meant as a resource for research on the immune response to SARS-CoV-2. Study-level results and caveats: How much clinical and demographic metadata was included differed by source and by participant, and the metadata was provided uncurated.

Comment on this clone: Its recognized antigen is unknown. There are no base qualities to consult, and no much larger clone falls within one base.

A second Seattle source provided samples from volunteer blood donors who had recovered from COVID-19. Each collaborating institution followed its own protocols to collect whole blood in K2EDTA tubes. For TCRbeta analysis, collaborators shipped samples as frozen whole blood, isolated PBMCs, or DNA extracted from either of those sample types. TCRbeta CDR3 regions were amplified from genomic DNA using the immunoSEQ Assay, a bias-controlled multiplex PCR. Turning to the authors' computational methods: Nucleated cell counts per sample were estimated from amplification of reference gene primers within the assay. To quantify the absolute abundance of each unique TCRbeta CDR3 rearrangement, sequence reads were collapsed and filtered. For each sample, productive Simpson clonality was calculated as the square root of Simpson's diversity index over productive rearrangements. TCRdb retrieved this table from immuneACCESS and kept in-frame rearrangements only. Not all clones are present; in checked studies, unresolved V genes account for under half, and no reason is known for the remainder. The V and J calls and clone size were taken over from that table, and D and trimming were inferred from the DNA. The sample table lists some 110,000 clones, 80% to 90% of them with a count of one. Together, the top ten hold approximately 7.9% of the sample.

What was sequenced was peripheral blood. The clonotype was recovered from a man in his 70s who had recovered from COVID-19.

The CDR3 in this case is CASSNGLFGYETQYF. The DNA sequence is given as TGCGCCAGCAGCAATGGACTATTCGGTTATGAGACCCAGTACTTC. Recombination connected TRBV5-1 to TRBJ2-5; TRBD2 is a possible D gene, resting on 6 matching bases. V loses 4 bases of germline sequence and J loses 5 bases, and the interval between the two ends is 18 bases. The germline V gene provides CDR1 SGHRS and CDR2 YFSETQ. The CDR3 contains 15 residues, cysteine and phenylalanine counted. Just the 45-base CDR3 DNA is kept, in frame starting at base 1.